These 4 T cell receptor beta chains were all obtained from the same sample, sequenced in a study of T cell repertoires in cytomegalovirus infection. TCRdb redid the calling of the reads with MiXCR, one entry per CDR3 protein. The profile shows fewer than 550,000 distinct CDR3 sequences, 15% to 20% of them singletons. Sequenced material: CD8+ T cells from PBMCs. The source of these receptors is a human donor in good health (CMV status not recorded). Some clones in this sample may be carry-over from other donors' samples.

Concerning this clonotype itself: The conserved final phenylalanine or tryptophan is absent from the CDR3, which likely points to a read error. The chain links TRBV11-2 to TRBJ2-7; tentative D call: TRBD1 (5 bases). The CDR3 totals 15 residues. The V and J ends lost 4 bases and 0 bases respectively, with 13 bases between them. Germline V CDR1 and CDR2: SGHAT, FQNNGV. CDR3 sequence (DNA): TGTGCCAGCAGCTCATCGGACATCGTCTCCTACGAGCAGTACTTA. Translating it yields CASSSSDIVSYEQYL.

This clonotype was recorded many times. CDR3 sequence reads: CASSPSSGQSLYEQYF. The DNA for the CDR3 is TGTGCCAGCAGTCCAAGTTCGGGGCAATCCCTCTACGAGCAGTACTTC. The chain links TRBV27 to TRBJ2-7; either TRBD1 or TRBD2 may fit D (5 bases each). There are 16 residues in the CDR3. In germline, CDR1 is MNHEY, CDR2 SMNVEV (reference sequence). Trimming took 5 bases from V and 3 from J, leaving 20 bases between them.

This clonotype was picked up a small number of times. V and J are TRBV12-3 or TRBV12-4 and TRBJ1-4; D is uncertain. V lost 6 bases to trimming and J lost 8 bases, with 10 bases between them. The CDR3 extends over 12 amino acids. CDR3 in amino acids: CASSPTSEKLFF. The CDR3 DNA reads TGTGCCAGCAGCCCCACAAGCGAAAAACTGTTTTTT.

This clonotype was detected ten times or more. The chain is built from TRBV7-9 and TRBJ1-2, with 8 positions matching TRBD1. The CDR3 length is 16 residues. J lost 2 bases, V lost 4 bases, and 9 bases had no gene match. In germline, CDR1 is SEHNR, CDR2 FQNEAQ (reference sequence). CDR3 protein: CASSSGPGQANYGYTF. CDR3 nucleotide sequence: TGTGCCAGCAGCTCCGGCCCGGGACAGGCGAACTATGGCTACACCTTC.